This paragraph reports one TCR beta chain. Its antigen is currently unknown. Sequenced by immunoSEQ multiplex PCR; TCRdb stores in-frame clones only, minus some. Here the sample spans about 73,000 clones, about 80% being singletons. These data belong to a study of T cell repertoires and HLA-DP antigens. The V gene end was trimmed by 4 bases and the J gene end by 5 bases; junction bases not matched to a gene: 3. Germline lookup yields CDR1 SGHRS and CDR2 YFSETQ. This CDR3 has 13 residues. This clonotype was obtained from a man in his fifties or sixties in good health and CMV-seronegative. Sequences were obtained from CD4+ T cells from PBMCs. This chain uses TRBV5-1 with TRBJ1-1; 9 bases are a match to TRBD1. The CDR3 coding sequence is TGCGCCAGCAGCGCGGACAGGGGAACTGAAGCTTTCTTT. Translation: CASSADRGTEAFF.